This record covers a single T cell receptor (beta chain). Its antigen is unknown. After extraction with the RNeasy kit, roughly 0.45 to 1 ug of the RNA was reverse transcribed using random hexamers. Amplification of TCR beta CDR3 by immunoSEQ multiplex PCR spanned 54 Vbeta and 13 Jbeta. TCRdb analysed the immunoSEQ multiplex PCR reads with MiXCR anew, one entry per CDR3 protein. This sample has about 120,000 distinct CDR3 sequences, with about 90% found just once. TCR beta from blood CD8+ and CD4+ T cells was sequenced. CD8+ and CD4+ T cells were negatively isolated; TEMRA cells were FACS-enriched. These data come from a study of CD8 T cells in Susac syndrome. Findings of the study overall: As the study acknowledged, the number of individuals who were part of its TCR sequencing and HLA analysis was relatively small.

V was pared by 4 bases and J by 10 bases, with 11 bases between. CDR1 is PRHDT, CDR2 FYEKMQ, per germline (reference sequence). The CDR3 has 13 amino acids. What was sequenced was CD4+ T cells from PBMCs. The chain employs TRBV13 and TRBJ1-6, with D perhaps matching TRBD1 (6 bases). The TCR originated in a human donor in good health. For the CDR3, the DNA is TGTGCCAGCAGCTCCGGACAGCGGTCACCCCTCCACTTT. Protein product: CASSSGQRSPLHF.